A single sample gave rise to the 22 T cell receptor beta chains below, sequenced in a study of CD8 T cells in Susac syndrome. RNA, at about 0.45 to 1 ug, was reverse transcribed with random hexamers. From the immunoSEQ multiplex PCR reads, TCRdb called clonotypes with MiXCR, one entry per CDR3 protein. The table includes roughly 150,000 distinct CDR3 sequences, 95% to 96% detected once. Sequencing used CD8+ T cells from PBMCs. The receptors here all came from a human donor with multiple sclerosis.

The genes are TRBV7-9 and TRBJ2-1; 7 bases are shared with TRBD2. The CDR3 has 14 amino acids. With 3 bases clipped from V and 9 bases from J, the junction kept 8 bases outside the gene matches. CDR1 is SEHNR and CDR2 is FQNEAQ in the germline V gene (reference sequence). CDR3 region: CASSLSGTNGEQFF. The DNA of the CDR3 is TGTGCCAGCAGCTTGTCCGGGACTAATGGTGAGCAGTTCTTC.

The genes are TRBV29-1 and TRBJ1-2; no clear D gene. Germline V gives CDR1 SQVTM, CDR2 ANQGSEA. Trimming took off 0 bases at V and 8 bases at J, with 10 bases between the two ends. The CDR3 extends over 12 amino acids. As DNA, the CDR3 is TGCAGCGTTGAAGATCGGGTTGGAGGCTACACCTTC. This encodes CSVEDRVGGYTF.

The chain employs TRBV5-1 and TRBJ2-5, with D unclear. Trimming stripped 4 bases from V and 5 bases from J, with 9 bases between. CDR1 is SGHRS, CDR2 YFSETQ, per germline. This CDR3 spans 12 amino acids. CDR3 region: CASSPTFETQYF. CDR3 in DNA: TGCGCCAGCAGCCCAACTTTTGAGACCCAGTACTTC.

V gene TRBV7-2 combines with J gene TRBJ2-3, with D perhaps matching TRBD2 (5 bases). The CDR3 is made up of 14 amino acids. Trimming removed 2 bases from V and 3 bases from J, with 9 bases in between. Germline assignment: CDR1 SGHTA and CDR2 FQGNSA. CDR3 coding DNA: TGTGCCAGCAGCTTATTCCGGGAAACAGATACGCAGTATTTT. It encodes CASSLFRETDTQYF.

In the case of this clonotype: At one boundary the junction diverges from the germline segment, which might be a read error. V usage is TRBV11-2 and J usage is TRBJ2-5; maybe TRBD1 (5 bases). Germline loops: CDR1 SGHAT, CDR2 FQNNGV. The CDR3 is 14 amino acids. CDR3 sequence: CASSLEAGPDPVDF. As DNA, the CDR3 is TGTGCCAGCAGCTTAGAAGCAGGGCCGGATCCTGTGGACTTC.

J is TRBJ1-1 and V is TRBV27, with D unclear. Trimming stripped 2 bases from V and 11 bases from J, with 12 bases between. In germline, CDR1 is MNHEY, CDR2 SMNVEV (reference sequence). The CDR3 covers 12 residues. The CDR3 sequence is CASSLHKVVAFF. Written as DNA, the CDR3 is TGTGCCAGCAGTTTACATAAAGTCGTGGCTTTCTTT.

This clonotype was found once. The CDR3 region has the DNA TGCGCCAGCAGCCAAGTCGAGACAGGGGGTTACGACGAGCAGTACTTC. As protein: CASSQVETGGYDEQYF. The genes are TRBV4-1 and TRBJ2-7; 9 positions agree with TRBD1. The V gene's germline CDR1 is MGHRA and CDR2 YSYEKL. V dropped 1 base and J dropped 5; count of bases not matched to a gene: 9. The length of the CDR3 is 16 residues.

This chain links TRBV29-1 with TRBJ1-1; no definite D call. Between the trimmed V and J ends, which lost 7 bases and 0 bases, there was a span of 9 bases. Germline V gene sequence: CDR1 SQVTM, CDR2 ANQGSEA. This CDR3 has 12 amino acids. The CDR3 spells CSAGPMNTEAFF. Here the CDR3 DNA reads TGCAGCGCAGGACCAATGAACACTGAAGCTTTCTTT.

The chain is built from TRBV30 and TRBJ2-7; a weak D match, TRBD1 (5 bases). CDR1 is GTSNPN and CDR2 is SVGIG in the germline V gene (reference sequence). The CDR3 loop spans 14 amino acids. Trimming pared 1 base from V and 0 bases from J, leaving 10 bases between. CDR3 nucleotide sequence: TGTGCCTGGAGTGGCCCAGGGTTCTCCTACGAGCAGTACTTC. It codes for CAWSGPGFSYEQYF. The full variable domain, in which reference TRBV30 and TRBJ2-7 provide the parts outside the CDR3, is SQTIHQWPATLVQPVGSPLSLECTVEGTSNPNLYWYRQAAGRGLQLLFYSVGIGQISSEVPQNLSASRPQDRQFILSSKKLLLSDSGFYLCAWSGPGFSYEQYFGPGTRLTVT.

CDR3 nucleotides: TGTGCCAGCAACCCGACCAGCTCCTACAATGAGCAGTTCTTC. Amino acids: CASNPTSSYNEQFF. This chain connects TRBV6-2 or TRBV6-3 to TRBJ2-1; D unclear. The germline CDR1 and CDR2 sequences are MNHEY and SVGEGT. This CDR3 has 14 residues. V shed 7 bases and J shed 0 bases, with 10 bases lying between them.

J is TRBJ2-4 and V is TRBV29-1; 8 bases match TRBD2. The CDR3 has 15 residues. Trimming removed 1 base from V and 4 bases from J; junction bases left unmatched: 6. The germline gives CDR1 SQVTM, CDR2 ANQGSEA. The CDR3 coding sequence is TGCAGCGTTGAAGGGCGGGGGGAACTTAAAAACATTCAGTACTTC. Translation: CSVEGRGELKNIQYF.

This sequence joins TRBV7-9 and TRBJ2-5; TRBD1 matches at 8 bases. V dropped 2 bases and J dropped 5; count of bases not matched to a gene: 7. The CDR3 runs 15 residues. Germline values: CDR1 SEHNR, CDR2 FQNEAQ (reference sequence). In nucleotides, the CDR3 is TGTGCCAGCAGCTTATACGGACAGGGATGGGAGACCCAGTACTTC. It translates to CASSLYGQGWETQYF.

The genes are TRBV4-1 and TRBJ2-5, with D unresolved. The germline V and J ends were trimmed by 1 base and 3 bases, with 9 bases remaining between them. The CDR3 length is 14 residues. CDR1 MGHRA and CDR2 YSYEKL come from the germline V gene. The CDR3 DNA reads TGCGCCAGCAGCCAAGTGGCCCTAAAAGAGACCCAGTACTTC. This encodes CASSQVALKETQYF.

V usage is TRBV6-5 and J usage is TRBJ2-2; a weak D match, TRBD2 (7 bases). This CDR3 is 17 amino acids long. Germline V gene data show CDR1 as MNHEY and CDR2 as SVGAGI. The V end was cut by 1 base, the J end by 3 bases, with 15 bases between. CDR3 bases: TGTGCCAGCAGTTACTATTCAGGGGACTACGACACCGGGGAGCTGTTTTTT. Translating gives CASSYYSGDYDTGELFF.

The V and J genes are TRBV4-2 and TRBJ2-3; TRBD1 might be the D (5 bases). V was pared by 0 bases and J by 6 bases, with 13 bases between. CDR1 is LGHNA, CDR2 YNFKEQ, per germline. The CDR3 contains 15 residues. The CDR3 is CASSQDGASLDTQYF. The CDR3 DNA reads TGTGCCAGCAGCCAAGATGGGGCGTCGCTGGATACGCAGTATTTT.

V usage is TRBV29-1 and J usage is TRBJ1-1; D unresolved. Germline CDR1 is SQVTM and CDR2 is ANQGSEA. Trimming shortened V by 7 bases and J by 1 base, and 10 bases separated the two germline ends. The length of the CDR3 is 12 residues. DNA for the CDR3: TGCAGCGGATTTTTACCGAACACTGAAGCTTTCTTT. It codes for CSGFLPNTEAFF.

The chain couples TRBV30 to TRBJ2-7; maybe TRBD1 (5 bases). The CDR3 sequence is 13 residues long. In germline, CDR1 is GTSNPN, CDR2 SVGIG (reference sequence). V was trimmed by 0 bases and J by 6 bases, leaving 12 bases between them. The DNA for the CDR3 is TGTGCCTGGAGTGTGGCAGGGTCGAGCGAGCAGTACGTC. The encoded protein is CAWSVAGSSEQYV.

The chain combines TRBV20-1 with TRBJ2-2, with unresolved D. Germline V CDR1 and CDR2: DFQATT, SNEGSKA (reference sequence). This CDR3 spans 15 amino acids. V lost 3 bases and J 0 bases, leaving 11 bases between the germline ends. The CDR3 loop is CSASGRAANTGELFF. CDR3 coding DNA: TGCAGTGCTAGTGGTCGGGCGGCGAACACCGGGGAGCTGTTTTTT.

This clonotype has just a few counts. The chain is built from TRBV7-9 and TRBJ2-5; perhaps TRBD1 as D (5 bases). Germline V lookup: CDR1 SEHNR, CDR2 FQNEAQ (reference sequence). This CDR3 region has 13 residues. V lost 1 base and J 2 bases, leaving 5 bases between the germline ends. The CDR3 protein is CASSLGQQETQYF. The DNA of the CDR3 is TGTGCCAGCAGCTTAGGACAGCAAGAGACCCAGTACTTC.

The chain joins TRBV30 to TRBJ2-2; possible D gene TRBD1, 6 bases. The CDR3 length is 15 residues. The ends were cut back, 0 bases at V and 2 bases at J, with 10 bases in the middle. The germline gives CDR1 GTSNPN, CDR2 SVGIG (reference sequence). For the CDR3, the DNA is TGTGCCTGGAGTGTAGGGGACACTAACACCGGGGAGCTGTTTTTT. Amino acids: CAWSVGDTNTGELFF.

The CDR3 region has the DNA TGTGCCAGCAGCTTCCGGACAGCCTACGAGCAGTACTTC. Amino acid sequence: CASSFRTAYEQYF. The V and J genes are TRBV7-9 and TRBJ2-7, with D tentatively TRBD1 (6 bases). Germline V lookup: CDR1 SEHNR, CDR2 FQNEAQ (reference sequence). Trimming took off 3 bases at V and 2 bases at J, with 8 bases between the two ends. This CDR3 region has 13 residues.

CDR3 in DNA: TGTGCCAGCACCACGGGATCGGACTCGGAGGGGGAGACCCAGTACTTC. The encoded protein is CASTTGSDSEGETQYF. V is TRBV9 and J is TRBJ2-5; D is perhaps TRBD2 (6 bases). V shed 6 bases and J shed 5 bases, with 23 bases lying between them. The CDR3 covers 16 residues. Germline CDR1 is SGDLS and CDR2 is YYNGEE. The full variable domain, rest sourced from reference TRBV9 and TRBJ2-5, is DSGVTQTPKHLITATGQRVTLRCSPRSGDLSVYWYQQSLDQGLQFLIQYYNGEERAKGNILERFSAQQFPDLHSELNLSSLELGDSALYFCASTTGSDSEGETQYFGPGTRLLVL.